Following are 30 T cell receptor beta chains from one sample sequenced in a study of blood T cell repertoires in COVID-19. Clones were sequenced by immunoSEQ multiplex PCR, and TCRdb holds only the in-frame ones, with some missing. This repertoire shows approximately 13,000 clones, around 71% found once; its top ten account for approximately 6.1%. Sequencing was carried out using peripheral blood. These receptors were collected from a man between 60 and 75 years old with COVID-19, enrolled during active disease.

The rearrangement uses TRBV27 and TRBJ1-1; D not certain. CDR1 and CDR2 (germline): MNHEY, SMNVEV (reference sequence). V was trimmed by 2 bases and J by 4 bases, leaving 11 bases between them. This CDR3 has 14 amino acids. The CDR3 bases are TGTGCCAGCAGTTTAATGCGCGGGAGCACTGAAGCTTTCTTT. Its protein is CASSLMRGSTEAFF.

J is TRBJ2-3 and V is TRBV9; maybe TRBD1 (7 bases). V gave up 0 bases and J gave up 2 bases, with 13 bases separating them. In germline, CDR1 is SGDLS, CDR2 YYNGEE. The CDR3 sequence is 16 residues long. CDR3 nucleotides: TGTGCCAGCAGCGTAGATCGCGGGACAGTCACAGATACGCAGTATTTT. Its translation: CASSVDRGTVTDTQYF.

Only a few counts were recorded for this clone. The chain links TRBV15 to TRBJ2-2; 9 bases fit TRBD1. The V gene's germline CDR1 is LNHNV and CDR2 YYDKDF (reference sequence). The CDR3 totals 14 residues. V was clipped by 8 bases and J by 2 bases; unmatched bases: 3. CDR3 loop: CATRTGDNTGELFF. The CDR3 DNA reads as TGTGCCACCCGGACAGGGGATAACACCGGGGAGCTGTTTTTT.

The J gene is TRBJ2-2, the V gene TRBV6-5; TRBD2 matches 8 bases. The CDR3 length is 14 residues. Germline assignment: CDR1 MNHEY and CDR2 SVGAGI. Trimming at V came to 6 bases and at J to 7 bases, leaving 7 bases not matched to a gene. The CDR3: CASRRLASGGELFF. The DNA of the CDR3 is TGTGCCAGCAGGAGACTAGCGTCGGGCGGGGAGCTGTTTTTT.

J is TRBJ1-3 and V is TRBV5-8, with TRBD1 identical over 7 bases. The germline gives CDR1 SGHTS, CDR2 YDEGEE. The CDR3 sequence is 15 residues long. Trimming cost V 0 bases and J 4 bases; bases outside gene matches: 4. This CDR3 is CASSLGTGPGNTIYF. The CDR3 nucleotides are TGTGCCAGCAGCTTGGGGACAGGTCCGGGAAACACCATATATTTT.

The sample holds a few counts of this clone. The rearrangement uses TRBV28 and TRBJ1-5, with 7 bases identical to TRBD1. Trimming cost V 5 bases and J 3 bases; bases outside gene matches: 10. The CDR3 covers 16 residues. The germline CDR1 and CDR2 sequences are MDHEN and SYDVKM. CDR3 sequence reads: CASSRPLGQNNQPQHF. The DNA for the CDR3 is TGTGCCAGCAGTCGTCCTCTGGGACAGAACAATCAGCCCCAGCATTTT.

The chain combines TRBV4-2 with TRBJ2-1; D is perhaps TRBD2 (6 bases). The CDR3 is 18 residues long. V dropped 3 bases and J dropped 3 bases, with 21 bases sitting between them. CDR1 is LGHNA, CDR2 YNFKEQ, per germline. CDR3 sequence reads: CASSHPGTALSNYNEQFF. The DNA for the CDR3 is TGTGCCAGCAGCCACCCCGGGACTGCGTTGTCCAACTACAATGAGCAGTTCTTC.

The chain links TRBV2 to TRBJ1-4; 8 nucleotides match TRBD1. Germline-derived CDR1 and CDR2 are SNHLY and FYNNEI. Losses at the gene ends were 8 bases for V and 4 bases for J; bases not matched to a gene: 3. The CDR3 is made up of 13 amino acids. The CDR3 DNA is TGTGCCAGCCAGACAGGGGATAATGAAAAACTGTTTTTT. Translated: CASQTGDNEKLFF.

The chain is built from TRBV5-4 and TRBJ1-1; tentatively, D is TRBD1 (6 bases). Germline CDR1 and CDR2: SGHNT and YYREEE (reference sequence). V lost 6 bases, J lost 2 bases, and 20 bases lay in between. The CDR3 covers 16 residues. CDR3: CASKSDSRYYNTEAFF. The DNA of the CDR3 is TGTGCCAGCAAATCGGACAGTCGATATTACAACACTGAAGCTTTCTTT.

As DNA, the CDR3 is TGCGCCAGCAGCCCCCTCGGACAGGCGGACTCTGGGGCCAACGTCCTGACTTTC. Translated, it gives CASSPLGQADSGANVLTF. J is TRBJ2-6 and V is TRBV4-3, with TRBD1 matching over 7 bases. Germline V lookup: CDR1 LGHNA, CDR2 YSLEER. CDR3 size: 18 residues. The V gene end was trimmed by 4 bases and the J gene end by 0 bases; junction bases not matched to a gene: 9.

This chain joins TRBV4-1 and TRBJ2-7; no definite D call. The CDR3 has 13 amino acids. Germline V gives CDR1 MGHRA, CDR2 YSYEKL. With 1 base removed from V and 3 bases from J, the gap between germline ends came to 7 bases. The CDR3 protein is CASSQGDDYEQYF. The DNA of the CDR3 is TGCGCCAGCAGCCAAGGAGATGACTACGAGCAGTACTTC.

V usage is TRBV15 and J usage is TRBJ1-4; D call uncertain. Germline loops: CDR1 LNHNV, CDR2 YYDKDF (reference sequence). The CDR3 loop spans 16 amino acids. The V and J ends lost 0 bases and 0 bases respectively, with 8 bases between them. This CDR3 reads CATSRDVAATNEKLFF. The CDR3 DNA sequence: TGTGCCACCAGCAGAGATGTGGCAGCAACTAATGAAAAACTGTTTTTT.

This sequence joins TRBV18 and TRBJ1-6, with 7 bases aligning to TRBD1. The CDR3 has 14 residues. Germline V CDR1 and CDR2: KGHSH, LQKENI. The J segment lost 6 bases and the V segment lost 8 bases, leaving 7 bases of the junction unmatched. The CDR3 is CASAGTDLNSPLHF. CDR3 DNA: TGTGCCAGCGCGGGGACAGACCTTAATTCACCCCTCCACTTT.

This clone was seen more than once but under ten times. The chain links TRBV21-1 to TRBJ2-2; the table's D call of TRBD1 was not tested on the DNA. TRBV21-1 is shown as a pseudogene. This CDR3 comprises 16 residues. CDR3 in amino acids: CASVPRGTGGTGELFF. For the CDR3, the DNA is TGTGCCAGCGTACCCCGAGGGACAGGGGGCACCGGGGAGCTGTTTTTT.

The chain is built from TRBV2 and TRBJ1-3; D is uncertain. Per germline, CDR1 SNHLY and CDR2 FYNNEI. The CDR3 loop spans 14 amino acids. Trimming removed 3 bases at V and 6 bases at J, with 12 bases between. The CDR3 DNA follows: TGTGCCAGCAGTGAGGCCTCCCGGGTAAACACCATATATTTT. Protein product: CASSEASRVNTIYF.

This clone was counted a few times. J is TRBJ1-5 and V is TRBV30, with D unclear. V was shortened by 1 base and J by 0 bases, with 4 bases between the two germline ends. This CDR3 has 13 amino acids. Germline assignment: CDR1 GTSNPN and CDR2 SVGIG (reference sequence). CDR3 protein: CAWSGNSNQPQHF. CDR3 DNA sequence: TGTGCCTGGAGTGGTAATAGCAATCAGCCCCAGCATTTT.

Only one count was recorded for this clone. The chain combines TRBV7-2 with TRBJ2-5; D ambiguous. Trimming took off 6 bases at V and 5 bases at J, with 13 bases between the two ends. The germline V gene has CDR1 SGHTA and CDR2 FQGNSA. The CDR3 covers 13 residues. CDR3 bases: TGTGCCAGCAGTCTAAACAAGCGCGAGACCCAGTACTTC. Its protein product is CASSLNKRETQYF.

This clone ranks as medium-sized. This chain links TRBV28 with TRBJ2-7, with D maybe TRBD1 (6 bases). Germline CDR1 MDHEN, CDR2 SYDVKM. The CDR3 sequence is 16 residues long. Trimming pared 4 bases from V and 2 bases from J, leaving 18 bases between. The CDR3 loop reads CASSSSRGDTTYEQYF. CDR3 bases: TGTGCCAGCAGTTCCAGCCGTGGGGACACTACCTACGAGCAGTACTTC. Supplemented by reference TRBV28 and TRBJ2-7, the full variable domain reads DVKVTQSSRYLVKRTGEKVFLECVQDMDHENMFWYRQDPGLGLRLIYFSYDVKMKEKGDIPEGYSVSREKKERFSLILESASTNQTSMYLCASSSSRGDTTYEQYFGPGTRLTVT.

CDR3 protein: CASSPIWGDPETQYF. In nucleotides, the CDR3 is TGTGCCAGCAGTCCTATCTGGGGGGACCCAGAGACCCAGTACTTC. This chain joins TRBV5-4 and TRBJ2-5, with D maybe TRBD2 (6 bases). Trimming took 5 bases from V and 4 from J, leaving 18 bases between them. Germline V gives CDR1 SGHNT, CDR2 YYREEE (reference sequence). This CDR3 is built from 15 residues.

The rearrangement joins TRBV5-4 to TRBJ2-7; 10 nucleotides align to TRBD2. J gave up 2 bases and V 5 bases, and 4 bases lay outside the gene matches. The CDR3 runs to 14 residues. Germline V gives CDR1 SGHNT, CDR2 YYREEE (reference sequence). CDR3 sequence (DNA): TGTGCCAGCAGGGCTAGCGGGGGCCCCTACGAGCAGTACTTC. Encoded protein: CASRASGGPYEQYF.

The chain joins TRBV5-4 to TRBJ2-5, with D perhaps matching TRBD2 (6 bases). The CDR3 contains 16 residues. V was clipped by 0 bases and J by 3 bases, with 15 bases between them. Germline assignment: CDR1 SGHNT and CDR2 YYREEE (reference sequence). The CDR3 DNA reads TGTGCCAGCAGCTTGGATATTGGGAGGACGGAAGAGACCCAGTACTTC. As protein: CASSLDIGRTEETQYF.

The chain combines TRBV28 with TRBJ2-7, with 7 positions matching TRBD1. Germline-derived CDR1 and CDR2 are MDHEN and SYDVKM. The CDR3 covers 15 residues. After removal of 4 bases from V and 6 bases from J, the junction contained 12 bases not matched to a gene. CDR3 sequence reads: CASSSLPSTGIEQYF. The CDR3 DNA reads TGTGCCAGCAGTTCGCTTCCCTCGACAGGGATCGAGCAGTACTTC. Drawing the rest from reference TRBV28 and TRBJ2-7, the complete variable domain is DVKVTQSSRYLVKRTGEKVFLECVQDMDHENMFWYRQDPGLGLRLIYFSYDVKMKEKGDIPEGYSVSREKKERFSLILESASTNQTSMYLCASSSLPSTGIEQYFGPGTRLTVT.

V and J are TRBV5-4 and TRBJ2-5, with 10 nucleotides matching TRBD2. V trimming: 4 bases; J trimming: 5 bases; junction bases outside the gene matches: 8. CDR1 and CDR2 (germline): SGHNT, YYREEE (reference sequence). CDR3 length: 15 amino acids. CDR3 coding DNA: TGTGCCAGCAGCACCCTAGCGGGGGCGAGGGAGACCCAGTACTTC. This translates into CASSTLAGARETQYF.

This rearrangement joins TRBV4-3 to TRBJ2-1; the match to TRBD2 covers 9 bases. The CDR3 contains 17 residues. Trimming took 3 bases from V and 6 from J; bases not matched to a gene: 12. Germline CDR1 LGHNA, CDR2 YSLEER. CDR3 residues: CASSHPARGTSSNEQFF. The CDR3 DNA follows: TGCGCCAGCAGCCATCCTGCACGAGGGACTAGCTCCAATGAGCAGTTCTTC.

V and J are TRBV5-1 and TRBJ2-5; TRBD2 is a possible D gene (5 bases). The CDR3 length is 15 residues. Per the germline V gene, CDR1 is SGHRS and CDR2 is YFSETQ. Trimming cost V 7 bases and J 5 bases, with 21 bases left between them. The CDR3 loop is CASGLGLRVEETQYF. CDR3 DNA: TGCGCCAGCGGCCTGGGGTTGCGGGTGGAGGAGACCCAGTACTTC.

The chain links TRBV6-5 to TRBJ1-2, with a possible D match to TRBD1 (6 bases). V was pared by 6 bases and J by 2 bases, with 13 bases between. CDR3 length equals 14 residues. Germline lookup yields CDR1 MNHEY and CDR2 SVGAGI. DNA of the CDR3: TGTGCCAGCAGCCAAGCCGGGACAAACTATGGCTACACCTTC. As protein: CASSQAGTNYGYTF.

The chain is built from TRBV6-2 or TRBV6-3 and TRBJ2-7, with a weak D call TRBD2 (6 bases). CDR1 and CDR2 from the germline V gene are MNHEY and SVGEGT. Trimming shortened V by 2 bases and J by 4 bases, and 18 bases separated the two germline ends. This CDR3 region has 16 residues. CDR3 protein: CASSYPAGLPFYEQYV. CDR3 nucleotides: TGTGCCAGCAGTTACCCCGCGGGGCTTCCTTTTTACGAGCAGTACGTC.

This clone has a handful of counts. This sequence joins TRBV5-1 and TRBJ1-3, with TRBD1 matching over 9 bases. The CDR3 covers 16 residues. Trimming cost V 2 bases and J 1 base; bases outside gene matches: 4. CDR1 and CDR2 from the germline V gene are SGHRS and YFSETQ. CDR3 sequence reads: CASSLQGAGSGNTIYF. The DNA for the CDR3 is TGCGCCAGCAGCTTACAGGGGGCTGGTTCTGGAAACACCATATATTTT.

The chain recombines TRBV18 with TRBJ1-3; D is possibly TRBD1 (5 bases). Germline values: CDR1 KGHSH, CDR2 LQKENI. V shed 5 bases and J shed 3 bases, with 11 bases lying between them. CDR3 length equals 14 residues. The CDR3 DNA reads as TGTGCCAGCTCAGGGGGACTCTTTGGAAACACCATATATTTT. Protein sequence: CASSGGLFGNTIYF.

This chain's CDR3 is CASSLEGRAGTGNTIYF. CDR3 DNA: TGTGCCAGCAGCTTAGAAGGACGGGCAGGGACAGGAAACACCATATATTTT. This sequence joins TRBV7-9 and TRBJ1-3, with D possibly being TRBD1 (6 bases). V was pared by 1 base and J by 4 bases, with 17 bases between. The germline gives CDR1 SEHNR, CDR2 FQNEAQ (reference sequence). The CDR3 consists of 17 residues. Full variable domain (remainder filled in from reference TRBV7-9 and TRBJ1-3): DTGVSQNPRHKITKRGQNVTFRCDPISEHNRLYWYRQTLGQGPEFLTYFQNEAQLEKSRLLSDRFSAERPKGSFSTLEIQRTEQGDSAMYLCASSLEGRAGTGNTIYFGEGSWLTVV.